This passage covers 27 T cell receptor beta chains from one sample sequenced in a study of CD4+ T cells in melanoma. Some clones are missing from TCRdb's copy, which holds only in-frame ones; the method was immunoSEQ multiplex PCR. The sample records around 130,000 clones, roughly 91% being singletons. The receptors originated from a human donor with melanoma.

The CDR3 sequence is CASSGLAESTDTQYF. The CDR3 bases are TGTGCCAGCAGCGGACTAGCGGAGAGCACAGATACGCAGTATTTT. The genes are TRBV11-2 and TRBJ2-3; 10 positions agree with TRBD2. Germline V gives CDR1 SGHAT, CDR2 FQNNGV. The CDR3 totals 15 residues. Trimming cost V 5 bases and J 0 bases; bases outside gene matches: 2. Full variable domain (rest looked up from reference TRBV11-2 and TRBJ2-3): EAGVAQSPRYKIIEKRQSVAFWCNPISGHATLYWYQQILGQGPKLLIQFQNNGVVDDSQLPKDRFSAERLKGVDSTLKIQPAKLEDSAVYLCASSGLAESTDTQYFGPGTRLTVL.

The V call is TRBV6-6, the J call TRBJ1-1; D not resolved. With 2 bases removed from V and 5 bases from J, the gap between germline ends came to 18 bases. CDR1 and CDR2 (germline): MNHNY, SVGAGI (reference sequence). CDR3 length: 16 residues. CDR3 sequence reads: CASSYHTLDVRTEAFF. The CDR3 DNA is TGTGCCAGCAGTTACCACACTTTAGACGTTAGGACTGAAGCTTTCTTT.

The chain joins TRBV19 to TRBJ2-1, with no clear D. CDR1 is LNHDA and CDR2 is SQIVND in the germline V gene (reference sequence). This CDR3 spans 11 amino acids. V gave up 6 bases and J gave up 7 bases, with 7 bases separating them. The CDR3 DNA sequence: TGTGCCAGTAGGACCGCGAATGAGCAGTTCTTC. Amino acids: CASRTANEQFF.

In the case of this clone: This CDR3 is also generated by other DNA sequences in the sample. The CDR3, as DNA: TGTGCCAGCAGTGAACGGGCATTAGAGACCCAGTACTTC. It yields the protein CASSERALETQYF. The chain joins TRBV2 to TRBJ2-5; D ambiguous. V lost 2 bases to trimming and J lost 4 bases, with 8 bases between them. Germline V CDR1 and CDR2: SNHLY, FYNNEI. The length of the CDR3 is 13 residues. The entire variable domain, with the rest obtained from reference TRBV2 and TRBJ2-5, is as follows: EPEVTQTPSHQVTQMGQEVILRCVPISNHLYFYWYRQILGQKVEFLVSFYNNEISEKSEIFDDQFSVERPDGSNFTLKIRSTKLEDSAMYFCASSERALETQYFGPGTRLLVL.

The rearrangement joins TRBV2 to TRBJ1-2; D possibly corresponds to TRBD1 (6 bases). With 6 bases removed from V and 5 bases from J, the gap between germline ends came to 19 bases. Germline loops: CDR1 SNHLY, CDR2 FYNNEI. There are 15 residues in the CDR3. This CDR3 is CASRGAMAGAYGYTF. The CDR3 DNA is TGTGCCAGCAGGGGAGCCATGGCGGGGGCATATGGCTACACCTTC.

This clone was detected only a few times. The V gene is TRBV4-1, the J gene TRBJ2-2, with D perhaps matching TRBD2 (6 bases). Germline V gene sequence: CDR1 MGHRA, CDR2 YSYEKL. This CDR3 spans 13 amino acids. V was clipped by 4 bases and J by 5 bases, with 8 bases between them. The CDR3 DNA sequence: TGCGCCAGCAGCCGTGGAGGGACCGGGGAGCTGTTTTTT. Residues: CASSRGGTGELFF.

This chain links TRBV28 with TRBJ2-2; the D gene is possibly TRBD2 (5 bases). CDR3 length equals 15 residues. Trimming cost V 1 base and J 3 bases, with 9 bases left between them. Germline loops: CDR1 MDHEN, CDR2 SYDVKM. In nucleotides, the CDR3 is TGTGCCAGCAGTTTATATGGGGAGTACACCGGGGAGCTGTTTTTT. This encodes CASSLYGEYTGELFF.

The sample holds one count of this clone. The chain recombines TRBV19 with TRBJ2-5; 7 bases line up with TRBD2. J lost 1 base, V lost 3 bases, and 2 bases had no gene match. CDR3 length: 14 residues. Germline CDR1 LNHDA, CDR2 SQIVND (reference sequence). CDR3 bases: TGTGCCAGTAGTATCGGGGGGATCCAAGAGACCCAGTACTTC. It codes for CASSIGGIQETQYF.

The rearrangement uses TRBV11-2 and TRBJ1-1; D not certain. V gave up 2 bases and J gave up 5 bases, with 6 bases separating them. The CDR3 sequence is 12 residues long. CDR1 is SGHAT, CDR2 FQNNGV, per germline. The CDR3 loop is CASSLRGTEAFF. DNA of the CDR3: TGTGCCAGCAGCTTACGAGGGACTGAAGCTTTCTTT.

The rearrangement links TRBV29-1 to TRBJ2-1; TRBD2 aligns across 8 bases. The CDR3 spans 13 residues. After removal of 6 bases from V and 4 bases from J, the junction contained 5 bases not matched to a gene. Germline-derived CDR1 and CDR2 are SQVTM and ANQGSEA. The DNA of the CDR3 is TGCAGCGTCGGGGGGGTTGAATACAATGAGCAGTTCTTC. It is translated as CSVGGVEYNEQFF.

The chain couples TRBV5-1 to TRBJ2-5, with 7 nucleotides matching TRBD2. Germline assignment: CDR1 SGHRS and CDR2 YFSETQ. CDR3 length: 15 residues. Germline trimming cut 1 base from V and 1 base from J; bases unmatched to any gene: 4. CDR3 loop: CASSLIPGGQETQYF. DNA of the CDR3: TGCGCCAGCAGCTTGATTCCGGGGGGCCAAGAGACCCAGTACTTC.

The chain combines TRBV4-1 with TRBJ1-3; D gene ambiguous. The germline CDR1 and CDR2 sequences are MGHRA and YSYEKL. The CDR3 covers 16 residues. The V end lost 0 bases, the J end lost 4 bases, and 13 bases lay between the germline ends. DNA for the CDR3: TGCGCCAGCAGCCAAGATCTTCGGCCTAAGGGAAACACCATATATTTT. Translating it yields CASSQDLRPKGNTIYF.

The chain joins TRBV27 to TRBJ1-5, with a possible D match to TRBD1 (5 bases). Germline V gene data show CDR1 as MNHEY and CDR2 as SMNVEV (reference sequence). The CDR3 loop spans 14 amino acids. Trimming cost V 11 bases and J 1 base, with 15 bases left between them. CDR3 loop: CAPSPGDSNQPQHF. The CDR3 bases are TGTGCCCCTTCCCCCGGGGACAGCAATCAGCCCCAGCATTTT.

The chain employs TRBV11-3 and TRBJ2-2, with D hard to call. CDR3 length equals 13 residues. V lost 5 bases, J lost 8 bases, and 12 bases lay in between. Germline CDR1 SGHNT, CDR2 YENEEA. For the CDR3, the DNA is TGTGCCAGCAGCCCTATGGGGAAGGGGGAGCTGTTTTTT. Protein sequence: CASSPMGKGELFF.

The chain carries TRBV4-2 and TRBJ1-5; no definite D call. In germline, CDR1 is LGHNA, CDR2 YNFKEQ. The CDR3 totals 13 residues. V shed 0 bases and J shed 6 bases, with 6 bases lying between them. CDR3: CASSQERRQPQHF. DNA for the CDR3: TGTGCCAGCAGCCAAGAACGGCGTCAGCCCCAGCATTTT.

The V call is TRBV5-4, the J call TRBJ2-6, with TRBD2 identical over 9 bases. The CDR3 totals 18 residues. Germline V gene data show CDR1 as SGHNT and CDR2 as YYREEE (reference sequence). Unmatched junction bases numbered 5, after V lost 0 bases and J lost 1 base. The CDR3 coding sequence is TGTGCCAGCAGCTTGGTGGCGGGGGGGCCATCTGGGGCCAACGTCCTGACTTTC. It yields the protein CASSLVAGGPSGANVLTF.

The chain combines TRBV7-8 with TRBJ1-5; TRBD1 matches 12 bases. Germline values: CDR1 SGHVS, CDR2 FQNEAQ. The CDR3 is made up of 17 amino acids. Trimming removed 1 base from V and 7 bases from J; junction bases left unmatched: 8. CDR3 bases: TGTGCCAGCAGCTTAGGGGACAGGGGGCGCGGGGGGCAGCCCCAGCATTTT. This encodes CASSLGDRGRGGQPQHF.

This chain links TRBV6-5 with TRBJ1-5; D is uncertain. Trimming shortened V by 6 bases and J by 2 bases, and 14 bases separated the two germline ends. Germline V lookup: CDR1 MNHEY, CDR2 SVGAGI. This CDR3 is 15 amino acids long. The CDR3 loop reads CASSRGSGGNQPQHF. Here the CDR3 DNA reads TGTGCCAGCAGCCGCGGGTCGGGCGGCAATCAGCCCCAGCATTTT.

CDR3 DNA sequence: TGTGCCAGCAGCGACAGGGGGCTGGGAAACACCATATATTTT. Its protein product is CASSDRGLGNTIYF. The V call is TRBV6-5, the J call TRBJ1-3, with TRBD1 matching 10 bases. Germline loops: CDR1 MNHEY, CDR2 SVGAGI. CDR3 size: 14 residues. Trimming removed 6 bases from V and 4 bases from J; junction bases left unmatched: 3.

The chain is built from TRBV18 and TRBJ2-7, with 7 bases aligning to TRBD1. The CDR3 has 14 amino acids. V dropped 4 bases and J dropped 5; count of bases not matched to a gene: 8. Looked up from germline, CDR1 is KGHSH and CDR2 is LQKENI. The DNA of the CDR3 is TGTGCCAGCTCACAACAGGGGACCGAGAACGAGCAGTACTTC. Translation: CASSQQGTENEQYF.

The chain is built from TRBV30 and TRBJ2-3; possibly TRBD2 for D (6 bases). The CDR3 has 17 amino acids. The germline CDR1 and CDR2 sequences are GTSNPN and SVGIG (reference sequence). The V gene lost 3 bases and the J gene lost 1 base, with 20 bases spanning the gap. The CDR3 spells CAWSAQGARGGTDTQYF. The CDR3 DNA reads as TGTGCCTGGAGCGCACAAGGGGCGCGGGGAGGCACAGATACGCAGTATTTT.

The V call is TRBV25-1, the J call TRBJ2-5, with TRBD2 as a possible D gene (6 bases). The CDR3 covers 13 residues. Deletions cut 6 bases from V and 5 bases from J, with 13 bases between. From germline, CDR1 is MGHDK and CDR2 SYGVNS. The CDR3 DNA reads as TGTGCCAGCAGGGGAGCGGGCGTGGAGACCCAGTACTTC. Translation gives CASRGAGVETQYF. The variable domain in full, completed from reference TRBV25-1 and TRBJ2-5, reads EADIYQTPRYLVIGTGKKITLECSQTMGHDKMYWYQQDPGMELHLIHYSYGVNSTEKGDLSSESTVSRIRTEHFPLTLESARPSHTSQYLCASRGAGVETQYFGPGTRLLVL.

The chain joins TRBV9 to TRBJ1-3; the D gene is possibly TRBD1 (5 bases). With 0 bases removed from V and 3 bases from J, the gap between germline ends came to 16 bases. Germline CDR1 is SGDLS and CDR2 is YYNGEE. The CDR3 has 17 residues. CDR3 DNA sequence: TGTGCCAGCAGCGTAGACGCCCCCAGACAGTATGGAAACACCATATATTTT. Protein product: CASSVDAPRQYGNTIYF.

The J gene is TRBJ2-2, the V gene TRBV5-1; 15 bases fit TRBD2. Germline V gene sequence: CDR1 SGHRS, CDR2 YFSETQ. CDR3 length: 19 amino acids. The J segment lost 4 bases and the V segment lost 4 bases, leaving 11 bases of the junction unmatched. The CDR3 sequence is CASSPAGLAGGDRTGELFF. The DNA of the CDR3 is TGCGCCAGCAGCCCCGCTGGACTAGCGGGGGGGGACCGCACCGGGGAGCTGTTTTTT. Using reference TRBV5-1 and TRBJ2-2 for the parts outside the CDR3, the full variable domain is KAGVTQTPRYLIKTRGQQVTLSCSPISGHRSVSWYQQTPGQGLQFLFEYFSETQRNKGNFPGRFSGRQFSNSRSEMNVSTLELGDSALYLCASSPAGLAGGDRTGELFFGEGSRLTVL.

The V and J genes are TRBV6-5 and TRBJ2-7, with TRBD1 matching 10 bases. Germline trimming cut 5 bases from V and 0 bases from J; bases unmatched to any gene: 1. Germline V gene data show CDR1 as MNHEY and CDR2 as SVGAGI. The length of the CDR3 is 14 residues. The CDR3 sequence is CASSRDRGSYEQYF. As DNA, the CDR3 is TGTGCCAGCAGTCGGGACAGGGGCTCCTACGAGCAGTACTTC.

The chain joins TRBV25-1 to TRBJ1-6, with TRBD1 matching over 8 bases. The CDR3 sequence is 17 residues long. V was pared by 3 bases and J by 9 bases, with 13 bases of the junction left unmatched. Germline CDR1 MGHDK, CDR2 SYGVNS. The CDR3 DNA sequence: TGTGCCAGCAGTGAGTCCCTCTCTACAGGGGGATTTTCACCCCTCCACTTT. It yields the protein CASSESLSTGGFSPLHF.

This chain links TRBV11-2 with TRBJ2-7; no clear D gene. Per the germline V gene, CDR1 is SGHAT and CDR2 is FQNNGV. CDR3 length: 15 residues. With 3 bases removed from V and 2 bases from J, the gap between germline ends came to 14 bases. CDR3 sequence reads: CASSFSVVATYEQYF. Written as DNA, the CDR3 is TGTGCCAGCAGCTTCTCTGTAGTCGCCACCTACGAGCAGTACTTC. The full variable domain, rest sourced from reference TRBV11-2 and TRBJ2-7, is EAGVAQSPRYKIIEKRQSVAFWCNPISGHATLYWYQQILGQGPKLLIQFQNNGVVDDSQLPKDRFSAERLKGVDSTLKIQPAKLEDSAVYLCASSFSVVATYEQYFGPGTRLTVT.